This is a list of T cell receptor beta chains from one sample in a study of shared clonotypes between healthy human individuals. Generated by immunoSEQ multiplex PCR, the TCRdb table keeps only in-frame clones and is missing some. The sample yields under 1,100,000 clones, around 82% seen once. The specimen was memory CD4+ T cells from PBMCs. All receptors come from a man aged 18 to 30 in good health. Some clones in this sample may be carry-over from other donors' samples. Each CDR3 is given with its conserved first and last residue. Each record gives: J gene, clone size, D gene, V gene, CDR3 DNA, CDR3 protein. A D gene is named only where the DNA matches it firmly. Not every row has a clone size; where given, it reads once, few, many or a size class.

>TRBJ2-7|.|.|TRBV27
TGTGCCAGCACCCTTTACGAGCAGTACTTC
CASTLYEQYF
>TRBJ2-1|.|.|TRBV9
TGTGCCAGCAGCCCTAGGGTAGGGGAAGTAGGTGAGCAGTTCTTC
CASSPRVGEVGEQFF
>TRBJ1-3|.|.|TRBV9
TGTGCCAGCAGCGTAGACCCCCCAGGCCCTTGGAACACCATATATTTT
CASSVDPPGPWNTIYF
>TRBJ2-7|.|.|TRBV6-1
TGTGCCAGCAGTGAATCACCTGGGCAGGGCTACGAGCAGTACTTC
CASSESPGQGYEQYF
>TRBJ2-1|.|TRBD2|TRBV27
TGTGCCAGCAGACTCGACTCCTGGGCGGGAGGTAAGAATGAGCAGTTCTTC
CASRLDSWAGGKNEQFF
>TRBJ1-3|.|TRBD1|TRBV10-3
TGTGCCATCGGGGCCAGGGGGCTTGGAAACACCATATATTTT
CAIGARGLGNTIYF
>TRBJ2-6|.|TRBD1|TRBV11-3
TGTGCCAGCAGCTTAGGACAGGGCCGCGGATCTGGGGCCAACGTCCTGACTTTC
CASSLGQGRGSGANVLTF
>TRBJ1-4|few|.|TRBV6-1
TGTGCCAGCAGTACCCACGCTGAAAAACTGTTTTTT
CASSTHAEKLFF
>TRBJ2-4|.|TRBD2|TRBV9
TGTGCCAGCAGCGTAGGCACTAGCGGGAGTATCAGCATTCAGTACTTC
CASSVGTSGSISIQYF
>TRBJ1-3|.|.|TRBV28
TGTGCCAGCAGTTTATCCCCAGGGGCTGGCGGAAACACCATATATTTT
CASSLSPGAGGNTIYF
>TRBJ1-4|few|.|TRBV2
TGTGCCAGCAGTGAAGCACCTAATGAAAAACTGTTTTTT
CASSEAPNEKLFF
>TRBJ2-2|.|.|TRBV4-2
TGTGCCAGCAGCCAAGATCGAGTCCTAGGGGGCACCGGGGAGCTGTTTTTT
CASSQDRVLGGTGELFF
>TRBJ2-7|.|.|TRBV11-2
TGTGCCAGCAGCTCCACTAGCCCCAACTCCTACGAGCAGTACTTC
CASSSTSPNSYEQYF
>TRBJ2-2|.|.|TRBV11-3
TGTGCCAGCAGCTTAGGCAGGGGTTCCGGGGAGCTGTTTTTT
CASSLGRGSGELFF
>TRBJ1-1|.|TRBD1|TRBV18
TGTGCCAGCTCACCAGGAGGGGGCTCTGAAGCTTTCTTT
CASSPGGGSEAFF
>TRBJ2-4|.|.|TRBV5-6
TGTGCCAGCAGCGCCATAGGGGGGAAAAACATTCAGTACTTC
CASSAIGGKNIQYF
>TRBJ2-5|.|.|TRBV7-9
TGTGCCAGCAGCTTAAGTGGCGGGGAAGAGACCCAGTACTTC
CASSLSGGEETQYF
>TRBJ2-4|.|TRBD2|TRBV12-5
TGTGCTAGTGATCAGGGACTAGCGGGTTACATAGCCAAAAACATTCAGTACTTC
CASDQGLAGYIAKNIQYF
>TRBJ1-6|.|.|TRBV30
TGTGCCTGGAGCTCCAGGTTTGAATCACCCCTCCACTTT
CAWSSRFESPLHF
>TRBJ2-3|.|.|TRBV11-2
TGTGCCAGCAGCTCCAACAGGGATACGCAGTATTTT
CASSSNRDTQYF
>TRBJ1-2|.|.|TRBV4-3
TGCGCCAGCAGCCAAGACTATCTGGGTGGGACCTATGGCTACACCTTC
CASSQDYLGGTYGYTF
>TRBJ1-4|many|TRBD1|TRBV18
TGTGCCAGCTCACCGCGGACAGGGGAAAATGAAAAACTGTTTTTT
CASSPRTGENEKLFF
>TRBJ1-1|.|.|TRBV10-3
TGTGCCATCAGTGACCCCGGGGCCACTGAAGCTTTCTTT
CAISDPGATEAFF
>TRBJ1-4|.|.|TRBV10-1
TGCGCCAGCCCCACAGGTGGGGAAAAACTGTTTTTT
CASPTGGEKLFF
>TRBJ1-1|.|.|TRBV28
TGTGCCAGCAGCCTCGACCCGGGGAACACTGAAGCTTTCTTT
CASSLDPGNTEAFF
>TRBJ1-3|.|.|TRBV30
TGTGCCTGGGGTATTATTTCTGGAAACACCATATATTTT
CAWGIISGNTIYF
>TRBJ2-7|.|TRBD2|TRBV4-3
TGCGCCAGCAGCCCCGGGACTAGAGACGAGCAGTACTTC
CASSPGTRDEQYF
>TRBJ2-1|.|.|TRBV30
TGTGCCTGGGGCGATCGGGACAATGAGCAGTTCTTC
CAWGDRDNEQFF
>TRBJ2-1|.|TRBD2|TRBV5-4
TGTGCCAGCAGCTTGGGACCGACTAGCGGGAGGGACAATGAGCAGTTCTTC
CASSLGPTSGRDNEQFF
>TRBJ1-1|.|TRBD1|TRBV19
TGTGCCGTCTCTGGGGTGGGCAGGGGGGCGGCCACTGAAGCTTTCTTT
CAVSGVGRGAATEAFF
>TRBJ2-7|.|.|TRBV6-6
TGTGCCAGCAGTTACAGTCGGGACGGGGCCTACGAGCAGTACTTC
CASSYSRDGAYEQYF
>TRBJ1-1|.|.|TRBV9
TGTGCCAGCAGCGTAGGAATGGACACTGAAGCTTTCTTT
CASSVGMDTEAFF
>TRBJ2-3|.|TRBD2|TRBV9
TGTGCCAGCAGCTGGACTAGCGGCAGCACAGATACGCAGTATTTT
CASSWTSGSTDTQYF
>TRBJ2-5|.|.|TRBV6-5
TGTGCCAGCAGTTACTCTGGCAGGCAAGAGACCCAGTACTTC
CASSYSGRQETQYF
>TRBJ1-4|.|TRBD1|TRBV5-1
TGCGCCAGCAGTACCGGGACAGGGGGCGAAAAACTGTTTTTT
CASSTGTGGEKLFF
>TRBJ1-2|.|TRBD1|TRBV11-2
TGTGCCAGCAGCTTGAGAAATCCCGGGACAGGGGTTGGCTACACCTTC
CASSLRNPGTGVGYTF
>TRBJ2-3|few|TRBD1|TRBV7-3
TGTGCCAGCAGCTTATCCAGGGGGCGCCCAGATACGCAGTATTTT
CASSLSRGRPDTQYF
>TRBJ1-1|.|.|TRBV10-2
TGCGCCAGCAGGAACCAAAACACTGAAGCTTTCTTT
CASRNQNTEAFF
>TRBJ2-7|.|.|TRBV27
TGTGCCAGCAGTTTCTCTCCCTCGGGGGATGTGCAGTACTTC
CASSFSPSGDVQYF
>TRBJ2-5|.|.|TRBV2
TGTGCCACTTCGGACAGCCACCAAGAGACCCAGTACTTC
CATSDSHQETQYF
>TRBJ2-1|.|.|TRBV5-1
TGCGCCAGCAGCAAGCAGGGTATAGGCAATGAGCAGTTCTTC
CASSKQGIGNEQFF
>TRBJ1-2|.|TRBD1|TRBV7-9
TGTGCCAGCAGACAGACAGGGAGTGGTTATGGCTACACCTTC
CASRQTGSGYGYTF
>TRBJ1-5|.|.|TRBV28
TGTGCCAGCACCGGGAGAAAAAATCAGCCCCAGCATTTT
CASTGRKNQPQHF
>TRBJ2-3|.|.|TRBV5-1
TGCGCCAGCAGCTTGGACCAGGCGACAGATACGCAGTATTTT
CASSLDQATDTQYF
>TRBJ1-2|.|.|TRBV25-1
TGTGCCAGCAGTGAATCTAGTTTCTATGGCTACACCTTC
CASSESSFYGYTF
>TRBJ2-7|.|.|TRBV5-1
TGCGCCAGCAGCTCACCGGAAGGCTACGAGCAGTACTTC
CASSSPEGYEQYF
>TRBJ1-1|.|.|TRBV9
TGTGCCAGCAGCGTAGTAGGGCAGGTCAACACTGAAGCTTTCTTT
CASSVVGQVNTEAFF
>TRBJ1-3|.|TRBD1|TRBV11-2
TGTGCCAGCAGCCCCGACAGGGATCGGGACACCATATATTTT
CASSPDRDRDTIYF
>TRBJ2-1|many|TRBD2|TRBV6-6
TGTGCCAGCAGTTACTCGAGGTGGCGGGGGGACAATGAGCAGTTCTTC
CASSYSRWRGDNEQFF
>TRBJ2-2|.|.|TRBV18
TGTGCCAGCTCACCACCTCGGTTGACGGCGAACACCGGGGAGCTGTTTTTT
CASSPPRLTANTGELFF
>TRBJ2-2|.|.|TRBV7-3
TGTGCCAGCAGTTCTTATCTCACCGGGGAGCTGTTTTTT
CASSSYLTGELFF
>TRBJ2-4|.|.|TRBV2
TGTGCCAGCAGTGAAAGGGCGGGCTTCGCGGAAAACATTCAGTACTTC
CASSERAGFAENIQYF
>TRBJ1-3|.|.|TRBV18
TGTGCCAGCTCACCAAACCTTAGCTCTGGAAACACCATATATTTT
CASSPNLSSGNTIYF
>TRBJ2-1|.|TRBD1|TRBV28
TGTGCCAGCAGCCACCGGGACAGCTACAATGAGCAGTTCTTC
CASSHRDSYNEQFF
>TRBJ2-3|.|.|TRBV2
TGTGCCAGCAGTGAAGCGATATTAACAGATACGCAGTATTTT
CASSEAILTDTQYF
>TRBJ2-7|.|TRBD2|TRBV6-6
TGTGCCAGCAGTTCGGGACTAGCGTGGCACTTC
CASSSGLAWHF
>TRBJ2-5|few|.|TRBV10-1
TGCGCCAGCAGTGAGCGGCGGGTAGTTAGTCAAGAGACCCAGTACTTC
CASSERRVVSQETQYF